These T cell receptor beta chains were read from a single sample in a study of tumor and adjacent non-tumor tissue in lung cancer. TCRdb reanalysed the multiplex PCR reads using MiXCR and keeps one entry per CDR3 protein. The table lists about 85,000 distinct CDR3 sequences, more than 60% of them singletons, with roughly 15% in the top ten. Sequenced input: lung tumor tissue. The origin of the receptors is a man between 65 and 85 years old with non-small cell lung cancer. The CDR3 runs from the conserved cysteine through the conserved F or W.

v_call	j_call	cdr3_aa
TRBV7-9	TRBJ1-3	CASSSQAGNTIYF
TRBV5-1	TRBJ2-5	CASRAGQGVMETQYF
TRBV30	TRBJ2-1	CACTSARLAGYNEQFF
TRBV11-2	TRBJ2-2	CASSLVRLTGELFF
TRBV13	TRBJ1-2	CASSSETGTGRLHYGYTF
TRBV6-1	TRBJ1-3	CASGDRPGTSGNTIYF
TRBV11-2	TRBJ2-3	CASSTHVESDTQYF
TRBV29-1	TRBJ2-7	CSVPNGGRLYEQYF
TRBV7-8	TRBJ1-5	CASSLRQGGTDQPQHF
TRBV12-3/TRBV12-4	TRBJ1-5	CASTLRTGGQPQHF
TRBV6-1	TRBJ1-2	CASSESLRERYTF
TRBV24-1	TRBJ1-1	CATSDTTGAAFF
TRBV6-1	TRBJ1-1	CAKSERRNTEAFF
TRBV7-9	TRBJ2-5	CASSEDETQYF
TRBV5-5	TRBJ2-3	CASSLARRDTQYF
TRBV6-5	TRBJ2-2	CASTGQEAAGKLFF
TRBV20-1	TRBJ2-3	CSAGRVTDTQYF
TRBV11-2	TRBJ1-6	CASSTRDRVFSPLHF
TRBV11-3	TRBJ1-1	CVSSPSGTNMNTEAFF
TRBV5-4	TRBJ1-5	CASSPSTGFRIDQPQHF
TRBV7-9	TRBJ2-3	CASGSGASTDTQYF
TRBV6-2/TRBV6-3	TRBJ2-7	CASSRAGGQPYEQCF
TRBV11-2	TRBJ2-1	CANKSGPHNEQFF
TRBV6-1	TRBJ1-1	CTSSQWGLFTEAFF
TRBV29-1	TRBJ2-1	CSVAEQFF
TRBV5-1	TRBJ2-5	CTSSRPGEETQYF
TRBV5-6	TRBJ2-7	CTSSPGQGTGEQYF
TRBV6-1	TRBJ1-4	CASRDRYATNEKLFF
TRBV11-2	TRBJ2-1	CTSSLERLIIEHFF
TRBV10-3	TRBJ2-7	CAISAPGGRSYEQYF
TRBV10-2	TRBJ2-4	CASSATLIGVAKNIQYF
TRBV10-3	TRBJ2-7	CANAASVSGEQYF
TRBV6-1	TRBJ2-6	CTSSPEDSSGANVLTF
TRBV4-1	TRBJ2-7	CASSPTSGIPYERYF
TRBV11-1	TRBJ2-7	CASGSKTGYEQYF
TRBV5-6	TRBJ1-5	CTSSLTGTGEQPQHF
TRBV6-6	TRBJ2-5	CASTRVAGKETHYF
TRBV5-4	TRBJ2-1	CASSPRGGNEQFF
TRBV4-1	TRBJ1-2	CASSQAGTDSNYDYTF
TRBV29-1	TRBJ2-3	CNVLSARRDTQYF
TRBV4-2	TRBJ1-1	CASNQEVRLRLTGTGLFGAFF
TRBV6-6	TRBJ1-2	CASSYSQDYGYTF
TRBV20-1	TRBJ1-6	CSARGVQFNSPLHF
TRBV6-5	TRBJ2-3	CTSSYSGLVQYF
TRBV11-3	TRBJ1-1	CASSHRGRTESIF
TRBV6-6	TRBJ2-1	CASSYGDNEQFF
TRBV28	TRBJ2-3	CVSSRTDTQYF
TRBV11-1	TRBJ2-7	CASSSAPKGIEQYF
TRBV11-2	TRBJ1-1	CASSGHGTIFRETEAFF
TRBV6-6	TRBJ2-2	CASSPGTGGTGELFF
TRBV29-1	TRBJ2-3	CSGGIGISGYTQYF
TRBV11-2	TRBJ2-1	CVSSQGLANEQFF
TRBV6-1	TRBJ2-1	CVSRGTGLAEQFF